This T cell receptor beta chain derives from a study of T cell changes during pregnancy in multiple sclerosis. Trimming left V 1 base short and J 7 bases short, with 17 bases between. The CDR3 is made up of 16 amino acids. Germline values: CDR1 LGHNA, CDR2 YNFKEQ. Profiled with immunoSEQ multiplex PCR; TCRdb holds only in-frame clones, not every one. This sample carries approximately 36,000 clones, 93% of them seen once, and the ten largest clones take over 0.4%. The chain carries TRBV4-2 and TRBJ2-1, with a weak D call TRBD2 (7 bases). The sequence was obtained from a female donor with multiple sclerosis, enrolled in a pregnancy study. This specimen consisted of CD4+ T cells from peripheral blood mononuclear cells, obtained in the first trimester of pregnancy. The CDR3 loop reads CASSQVGGGPWNEQFF. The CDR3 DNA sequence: TGTGCCAGCAGCCAAGTTGGGGGGGGGCCTTGGAATGAGCAGTTCTTC.